The 29 T cell receptor beta chains below come from one sample, sequenced in a study of glioma-infiltrating T cells. Amplification of TCR alpha and beta CDR3 regions from RNA used iRepertoire nested multiplex PCR. MiXCR was run by TCRdb on the multiplex PCR reads, yielding one entry per CDR3 protein. The sample yields some 99,000 distinct CDR3 sequences, less than 30% seen once. Sequencing used glioma tissue, nonneoplastic brain tissue, or PBMCs (not recorded which). These receptor sequences come from a human donor with low-grade glioma or glioblastoma, undergoing nonglioma brain surgery, or in good health (not recorded which).

In this sample, this clonotype turned up many times. This rearrangement joins TRBV7-3 to TRBJ2-1; D gene unclear. V lost 6 bases and J lost 8, with 8 bases in between. Germline-derived CDR1 and CDR2 are SGHTA and FQGTGA. The CDR3 length is 11 residues. The DNA for the CDR3 is TGTGCCAGCAGTCAAGGCGATGAGCAGTTCTTC. It translates to CASSQGDEQFF.

Many counts were recorded for this clonotype. CDR3: CSARDRLAGGGAYNEQFF. Written as DNA, the CDR3 is TGCAGTGCTAGAGATAGACTAGCGGGAGGGGGAGCCTACAATGAGCAGTTCTTC. The gene calls are TRBV20-1 and TRBJ2-1; 14 positions agree with TRBD2. From germline, CDR1 is DFQATT and CDR2 SNEGSKA (reference sequence). CDR3 length: 18 residues. V was pared by 0 bases and J by 2 bases, with 6 bases of the junction left unmatched.

This clonotype was detected ten times or more. The V and J genes are TRBV25-1 and TRBJ1-2; tentative D call: TRBD1 (6 bases). The CDR3 runs to 11 residues. Germline CDR1 MGHDK, CDR2 SYGVNS. The V end was cut by 6 bases, the J end by 8 bases, with 10 bases between. CDR3 sequence: CASRTGAGYTF. CDR3 nucleotides: TGTGCCAGCAGGACAGGTGCCGGCTACACCTTC.

Many counts were recorded for this clonotype. The CDR3 DNA reads as TGCAGCGTTGATCCAGGTCACTCCTATGGCTACACCTTC. This encodes CSVDPGHSYGYTF. This chain links TRBV29-1 with TRBJ1-2; unclear D gene. CDR3 length: 13 amino acids. CDR1 is SQVTM, CDR2 ANQGSEA, per germline. V shed 3 bases and J shed 4 bases, with 12 bases lying between them.

This clonotype was picked up many times. The genes are TRBV6-1 and TRBJ2-1; perhaps D is TRBD1 or TRBD2 (5 bases each). The CDR3 totals 15 residues. Trimming took 7 bases from V and 3 from J, leaving 16 bases between them. Germline-derived CDR1 and CDR2 are MNHNS and SASEGT. The DNA of the CDR3 is TGTGCCAGCAAATCCGGGACCCGGGACTACAATGAGCAGTTCTTC. Encoded protein: CASKSGTRDYNEQFF.

At least ten counts were recorded for this clonotype. The genes are TRBV20-1 and TRBJ2-4, with D tentatively TRBD1 or TRBD2 (5 bases each). Trimming removed 7 bases from V and 1 base from J, with 14 bases in between. This CDR3 has 14 amino acids. Germline CDR1 DFQATT, CDR2 SNEGSKA (reference sequence). CDR3 residues: CSGREGEAKNIQYF. The CDR3 DNA follows: TGCAGTGGCAGGGAAGGGGAGGCCAAAAACATTCAGTACTTC.

In the case of this clonotype: This may be a read error, as it is one base from a much larger clone. This chain connects TRBV3-1 to TRBJ1-1; 7 bases are shared with TRBD1. This CDR3 has 15 residues. Germline V gives CDR1 LGHDT, CDR2 YNNKEL (reference sequence). CDR3 sequence reads: CTSSQYRGQASEAFF. CDR3 coding DNA: TGTACCAGCAGCCAATACCGCGGACAGGCCTCTGAAGCTTTCTTT. Full variable domain (rest looked up from reference TRBV3-1 and TRBJ1-1): DTAVSQTPKYLVTQMGNDKSIKCEQNLGHDTMYWYKQDSKKFLKIMFSYNNKELIINETVPNRFSPKSPDKAHLNLHINSLELGDSAVYFCTSSQYRGQASEAFFGQGTRLTVV.

Ten or more counts support this clonotype. At one end, the junction sequence differs from germline, possibly due to a read error. The V and J genes are TRBV29-1 and TRBJ2-1; D is unresolved. This CDR3 comprises 12 residues. Germline V gene lookup returns CDR1 SQVTM and CDR2 ANQGSEA. DNA of the CDR3: TGCAGCGTGCCGCATTCTACCCATGAGCGGTTCTTC. Amino acid sequence: CSVPHSTHERFF.

On this clonotype itself: It may be a read error: a sequence one base away is much more abundant. The CDR3 ends on some other residue instead of the conserved phenylalanine or tryptophan, so this is likely a read error. The chain recombines TRBV3-1 with TRBJ2-1; D remains unclear. The CDR3 extends over 15 amino acids. The ends were cut back, 1 base at V and 0 bases at J, with 7 bases in the middle. Germline CDR1 is LGHDT and CDR2 is YNNKEL (reference sequence). This chain's CDR3 is CASSQGRSSYNEQFL. CDR3 DNA sequence: TGTGCCAGCAGCCAAGGGCGTTCCTCCTACAATGAGCAGTTCCTC.

This clonotype has a count of ten or more. The chain employs TRBV10-2 and TRBJ2-1; D gene unclear. The CDR3 extends over 12 amino acids. CDR1 is WSHSY, CDR2 SAAADI, per germline. V was clipped by 3 bases and J by 2 bases, with 2 bases between them. CDR3 sequence (DNA): TGCGCCAGCAGTGATACCTACAATGAGCAGTTCTTC. This gives the protein CASSDTYNEQFF.

As for this clonotype: Here the CDR3 omits its conserved ending phenylalanine or tryptophan, so a read error is the likely source. J is TRBJ1-5 and V is TRBV4-1; D might be TRBD1 (5 bases). The CDR3 spans 15 residues. Trimming shortened V by 4 bases and J by 1 base, and 11 bases separated the two germline ends. CDR1 MGHRA and CDR2 YSYEKL come from the germline V gene. CDR3 sequence (DNA): TGCGCCAGCAGCCCTTATTCAGGGAGCAATCAGCCCCAGCATCTT. It yields the protein CASSPYSGSNQPQHL.

This clonotype was observed many times. The genes are TRBV27 and TRBJ2-1; D perhaps matches TRBD1 (6 bases). CDR3 size: 15 residues. V was cut by 4 bases and J by 4 bases, with 14 bases left in between. Germline lookup yields CDR1 MNHEY and CDR2 SMNVEV (reference sequence). The CDR3 is CASSSVQGRYNEQFF. CDR3 nucleotide sequence: TGTGCCAGCAGTTCAGTACAGGGCAGATACAATGAGCAGTTCTTC.

This clonotype was found a few times. The chain joins TRBV11-2 to TRBJ1-5, with D maybe TRBD1 (6 bases). V was cut by 2 bases and J by 4 bases, with 12 bases left in between. The V gene's germline CDR1 is SGHAT and CDR2 FQNNGV. The CDR3 runs to 15 residues. The CDR3 sequence is CASSLKGEANQPQHF. In nucleotides, the CDR3 is TGTGCCAGCAGCTTAAAGGGGGAAGCGAATCAGCCCCAGCATTTT.

The table lists this clonotype with many counts. The J gene is TRBJ2-3, the V gene TRBV7-2, with 9 bases lining up with TRBD1. Germline V gives CDR1 SGHTA, CDR2 FQGNSA. Trimming at V came to 3 bases and at J to 4 bases, leaving 8 bases not matched to a gene. The CDR3 loop spans 16 amino acids. In DNA, the CDR3 is TGTGCCAGCAGCTTTACAGGGGGCATTGTGTCAGATACGCAGTATTTT. Its protein is CASSFTGGIVSDTQYF. Full variable domain (outside the CDR3, taken from reference TRBV7-2 and TRBJ2-3): GAGVSQSPSNKVTEKGKDVELRCDPISGHTALYWYRQSLGQGLEFLIYFQGNSAPDKSGLPSDRFSAERTGGSVSTLTIQRTQQEDSAVYLCASSFTGGIVSDTQYFGPGTRLTVL.

This clonotype was seen at least ten times. The genes are TRBV6-1 and TRBJ1-2; D gene uncertain. The germline V gene encodes CDR1 MNHNS and CDR2 SASEGT. Trimming removed 4 bases from V and 1 base from J, with 10 bases in between. CDR3 size: 14 residues. The CDR3 region has the DNA TGTGCCAGCAGTGCCCGGTTCCTTAACTATGGCTACACCTTC. It codes for CASSARFLNYGYTF.

Worth noting for this clonotype: A much larger clone differs from this one at a single base, so this may be a read error. This sequence joins TRBV4-1 and TRBJ1-6, with D tentatively TRBD1 (5 bases). Germline CDR1 MGHRA, CDR2 YSYEKL. The CDR3 sequence is 16 residues long. Here the CDR3 DNA reads TGCGCCAGCCGCCAAGATCCAACGGGGGTTAATTCACCCCTCCACTTT. This codes for CASRQDPTGVNSPLHF.

About this clonotype: The junction departs from germline at one end; a sequencing error may be responsible. The chain uses TRBV6-1 and TRBJ2-1; D is possibly TRBD1 (5 bases). This CDR3 is 16 amino acids long. CDR1 and CDR2 (germline): MNHNS, SASEGT. The CDR3 DNA sequence: TGTGCCGGCAGCCAGCAATCAGGGCTCTCGGACAATGAGCAGTTCTTC. Translating gives CAGSQQSGLSDNEQFF.

This clonotype showed up just a few times. The rearrangement uses TRBV7-9 and TRBJ2-6; no definite D call. V dropped 5 bases and J dropped 0 bases, with 8 bases sitting between them. This CDR3 is built from 15 residues. Germline CDR1 reads SEHNR; CDR2 reads FQNEAQ (reference sequence). Written as DNA, the CDR3 is TGTGCCAGCAGCGGTACCCTCTCTGGGGCCAACGTCCTGACTTTC. Translating it yields CASSGTLSGANVLTF. The entire variable domain, with the rest obtained from reference TRBV7-9 and TRBJ2-6, is as follows: DTGVSQNPRHKITKRGQNVTFRCDPISEHNRLYWYRQTLGQGPEFLTYFQNEAQLEKSRLLSDRFSAERPKGSFSTLEIQRTEQGDSAMYLCASSGTLSGANVLTFGAGSRLTVL.

The sample holds many counts of this clonotype. The CDR3 spells CSARVPGRRSYEQYF. The CDR3 nucleotides read TGCAGTGCTAGAGTCCCTGGCCGCCGCTCCTACGAGCAGTACTTC. J is TRBJ2-7 and V is TRBV20-1; D not resolved. Trimming took off 1 base at V and 0 bases at J, with 13 bases between the two ends. Germline V gene data show CDR1 as DFQATT and CDR2 as SNEGSKA (reference sequence). The CDR3 length is 15 residues.

This clonotype was found many times. The chain is built from TRBV5-4 and TRBJ1-6; 9 bases agree with TRBD1. In germline, CDR1 is SGHNT, CDR2 YYREEE (reference sequence). With V trimmed by 4 bases and J by 7 bases, 3 bases remained unmatched. The CDR3 has 14 amino acids. CDR3 loop: CASSEGQGNSPLHF. In nucleotides, the CDR3 is TGTGCCAGCAGCGAGGGACAGGGAAATTCACCCCTCCACTTT.

Points on this clonotype: A much bigger clone sits one base away, suggesting this may be a read error. The V and J genes are TRBV7-3 and TRBJ2-1; D gene unclear. Germline CDR1 is SGHTA and CDR2 is FQGTGA. This CDR3 has 14 amino acids. The DNA for the CDR3 is TGTGCCTGCAGCTTAAGTGGGGCCTACAATGAGCAGTTCTTC. Translated, it gives CACSLSGAYNEQFF.

This clonotype has at least ten counts. This chain connects TRBV28 to TRBJ1-5, with 8 nucleotides matching TRBD1. The V segment lost 4 bases and the J segment 0 bases; nucleotides outside the gene matches: 2. Germline CDR1 and CDR2: MDHEN and SYDVKM. This CDR3 comprises 15 residues. Written as DNA, the CDR3 is TGTGCCAGCAGTTCGGACAGGGATAGCAATCAGCCCCAGCATTTT. Protein: CASSSDRDSNQPQHF.

This clonotype was picked up many times. The CDR3 coding sequence is TGTGCCAGCCGGGACAGGGCCAACACTGAAGCTTTCTTT. This translates into CASRDRANTEAFF. The chain carries TRBV2 and TRBJ1-1; 9 bases map to TRBD1. The CDR3 spans 13 residues. V was clipped by 8 bases and J by 2 bases; unmatched bases: 3. Germline-derived CDR1 and CDR2 are SNHLY and FYNNEI. Supplemented by reference TRBV2 and TRBJ1-1, the full variable domain reads EPEVTQTPSHQVTQMGQEVILRCVPISNHLYFYWYRQILGQKVEFLVSFYNNEISEKSEIFDDQFSVERPDGSNFTLKIRSTKLEDSAMYFCASRDRANTEAFFGQGTRLTVV.

This clonotype came up many times. The chain uses TRBV4-3 and TRBJ2-2; the D call may be TRBD1 or TRBD2 (6 bases each). Germline V CDR1 and CDR2: LGHNA, YSLEER. This CDR3 has 16 residues. V lost 1 base and J lost 9, with 18 bases in between. CDR3 residues: CASSQVGGRSMRELFF. In DNA form, the CDR3 reads TGCGCCAGCAGCCAAGTGGGGGGCAGGTCCATGAGGGAGCTGTTTTTT.

The table lists this clonotype with many counts. The rearrangement joins TRBV6-6 to TRBJ2-7; D perhaps matches TRBD2 (5 bases). The V and J ends lost 0 bases and 2 bases respectively, with 14 bases between them. The germline gives CDR1 MNHNY, CDR2 SVGAGI (reference sequence). The CDR3 contains 16 residues. DNA for the CDR3: TGTGCCAGCAGTTACTCCCGGCCGGGGAGCGCCTACGAGCAGTACTTC. It encodes CASSYSRPGSAYEQYF.

This clonotype appeared many times. V gene TRBV19 combines with J gene TRBJ1-3, with D perhaps matching TRBD1 (6 bases). Germline V gene data show CDR1 as LNHDA and CDR2 as SQIVND (reference sequence). The germline V and J ends were trimmed by 7 bases and 0 bases, with 13 bases remaining between them. This CDR3 has 15 residues. CDR3 in amino acids: CASTRQAFSGNTIYF. The CDR3 DNA is TGTGCCAGTACCCGACAGGCCTTCTCTGGAAACACCATATATTTT.

This clonotype showed up just a few times. This chain joins TRBV10-2 and TRBJ2-1, with D unclear. The CDR3 runs 13 residues. V was shortened by 0 bases and J by 9 bases, with 9 bases between the two germline ends. The germline V gene has CDR1 WSHSY and CDR2 SAAADI. Here the CDR3 reads CASSESPQSEQFF. As DNA, the CDR3 is TGCGCCAGCAGTGAGTCCCCGCAATCTGAGCAGTTCTTC.

As to this clonotype: The junction departs from the called germline gene at one end, perhaps through a read error. J is TRBJ1-5 and V is TRBV12-3 or TRBV12-4, with D possibly being TRBD1 (6 bases). This CDR3 region has 18 residues. This CDR3 reads CTSTYVGGFAGSNQPQHF. CDR3 sequence (DNA): TGTACCAGCACCTACGTAGGGGGATTCGCTGGAAGCAATCAGCCCCAGCATTTT.

This clonotype was counted many times. This chain joins TRBV24-1 and TRBJ2-1; 13 bases match TRBD2. Trimming removed 0 bases from V and 6 bases from J; junction bases left unmatched: 4. CDR1 and CDR2 (germline): KGHDR, SFDVKD. The CDR3 length is 17 residues. CDR3 DNA sequence: TGTGCCACCAGTGATTTGCGGACTAGCGGGAGAGCCAATGAGCAGTTCTTC. Translating it yields CATSDLRTSGRANEQFF.